This TCR beta chain was sequenced during a study of patients and donors after allogeneic stem cell transplantation. TCRdb ran MiXCR on the RT-PCR reads and lists one entry per CDR3 protein. Counted here are a few hundred thousand distinct CDR3 sequences, roughly two fifths occurring once; the ten biggest clones make up 11%. The CDR3 loop spans 16 amino acids. The V end lost 2 bases, the J end lost 5 bases, and 16 bases lay between the germline ends. The chain is built from TRBV12-3 or TRBV12-4 and TRBJ1-5; D possibly corresponds to TRBD1 (5 bases). This sequence was found in a human donor who was either an allogeneic HSCT recipient or a stem cell or donor lymphocyte infusion donor (not recorded which). It is not recorded whose cells these are; they may come from a transplant donor. Sequenced: blood, either unsorted or a sorted T cell fraction (not recorded which). The CDR3 DNA reads as TGTGCCAGCAGTTTATATCCGGGAGGGGTCGATCAGCCCCAGCATTTT. Its protein product is CASSLYPGGVDQPQHF.